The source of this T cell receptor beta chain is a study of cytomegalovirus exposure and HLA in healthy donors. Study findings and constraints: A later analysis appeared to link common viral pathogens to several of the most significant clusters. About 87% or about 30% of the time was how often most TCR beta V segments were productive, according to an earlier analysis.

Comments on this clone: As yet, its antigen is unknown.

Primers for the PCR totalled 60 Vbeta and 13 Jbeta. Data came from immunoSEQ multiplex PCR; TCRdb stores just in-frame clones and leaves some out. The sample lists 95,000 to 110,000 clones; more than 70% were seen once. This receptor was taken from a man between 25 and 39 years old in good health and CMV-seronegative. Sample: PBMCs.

The CDR3 is CASSFGDATGPQHF. The CDR3 region has the DNA TGCGCCAGCAGCTTCGGAGATGCGACAGGGCCCCAGCATTTT. The V and J genes are TRBV5-1 and TRBJ1-5; D possibly corresponds to TRBD1 (6 bases). This CDR3 spans 14 amino acids. CDR1 is SGHRS, CDR2 YFSETQ, per germline. The V end lost 2 bases, the J end lost 9 bases, and 15 bases lay between the germline ends.